The clone carrying this TCR beta chain was seen only once. The target antigen is unknown. In the PCR, 60 Vbeta and 13 Jbeta primers were used. Data came from immunoSEQ multiplex PCR; TCRdb stores just in-frame clones and leaves some out. The sample includes 84,000 or so clones, under 85% seen only once; the top ten take roughly 1.9%. This specimen belongs to a study of cytomegalovirus exposure and HLA in healthy donors. General study results and limits: Prior analysis indicated that the majority of TCR beta V segments exhibited productivity approximately 90% or approximately 30% of the time.

Germline V gene data show CDR1 as MGHRA and CDR2 as YSYEKL. Trimming stripped 4 bases from V and 1 base from J, with 11 bases between. This CDR3 is built from 15 residues. The chain uses TRBV4-1 and TRBJ1-5; D is possibly TRBD1 (6 bases). The specimen was PBMCs. The source of this sequence is a boy aged 5-17 years in good health and CMV-seronegative. The CDR3 reads CASSPNRVSNQPQHF. Written as DNA, the CDR3 is TGCGCCAGCAGCCCGAACAGGGTCAGCAATCAGCCCCAGCATTTT.